In this sample, the clone carrying this TCR beta chain turned up a few times. Samples came from axillary lymph nodes draining the breast cancer. A single record per CDR3 protein comes from TCRdb applying MiXCR to the multiplex PCR reads. The top ten hold around 4% of the sample, which has about 180,000 distinct CDR3 sequences, 33% seen once. These data come from a study of breast tumors, draining lymph nodes, adjacent tissues. Germline V gene lookup returns CDR1 MNHNS and CDR2 SASEGT. The trim removed 7 bases at V and 4 bases at J, leaving 10 bases unmatched. CDR3 size: 14 residues. Sequencing was performed on axillary lymph node tissue. This clonotype was obtained from a female donor with breast cancer. Some clones in this sample may be carry-over from other donors' samples. The J gene is TRBJ2-7, the V gene TRBV6-1; 7 bases agree with TRBD1. The CDR3 DNA sequence: TGTGCCAGCACCCCCCAGGGGGTCTCTTACGAGCAGTACTTC. Protein sequence: CASTPQGVSYEQYF.